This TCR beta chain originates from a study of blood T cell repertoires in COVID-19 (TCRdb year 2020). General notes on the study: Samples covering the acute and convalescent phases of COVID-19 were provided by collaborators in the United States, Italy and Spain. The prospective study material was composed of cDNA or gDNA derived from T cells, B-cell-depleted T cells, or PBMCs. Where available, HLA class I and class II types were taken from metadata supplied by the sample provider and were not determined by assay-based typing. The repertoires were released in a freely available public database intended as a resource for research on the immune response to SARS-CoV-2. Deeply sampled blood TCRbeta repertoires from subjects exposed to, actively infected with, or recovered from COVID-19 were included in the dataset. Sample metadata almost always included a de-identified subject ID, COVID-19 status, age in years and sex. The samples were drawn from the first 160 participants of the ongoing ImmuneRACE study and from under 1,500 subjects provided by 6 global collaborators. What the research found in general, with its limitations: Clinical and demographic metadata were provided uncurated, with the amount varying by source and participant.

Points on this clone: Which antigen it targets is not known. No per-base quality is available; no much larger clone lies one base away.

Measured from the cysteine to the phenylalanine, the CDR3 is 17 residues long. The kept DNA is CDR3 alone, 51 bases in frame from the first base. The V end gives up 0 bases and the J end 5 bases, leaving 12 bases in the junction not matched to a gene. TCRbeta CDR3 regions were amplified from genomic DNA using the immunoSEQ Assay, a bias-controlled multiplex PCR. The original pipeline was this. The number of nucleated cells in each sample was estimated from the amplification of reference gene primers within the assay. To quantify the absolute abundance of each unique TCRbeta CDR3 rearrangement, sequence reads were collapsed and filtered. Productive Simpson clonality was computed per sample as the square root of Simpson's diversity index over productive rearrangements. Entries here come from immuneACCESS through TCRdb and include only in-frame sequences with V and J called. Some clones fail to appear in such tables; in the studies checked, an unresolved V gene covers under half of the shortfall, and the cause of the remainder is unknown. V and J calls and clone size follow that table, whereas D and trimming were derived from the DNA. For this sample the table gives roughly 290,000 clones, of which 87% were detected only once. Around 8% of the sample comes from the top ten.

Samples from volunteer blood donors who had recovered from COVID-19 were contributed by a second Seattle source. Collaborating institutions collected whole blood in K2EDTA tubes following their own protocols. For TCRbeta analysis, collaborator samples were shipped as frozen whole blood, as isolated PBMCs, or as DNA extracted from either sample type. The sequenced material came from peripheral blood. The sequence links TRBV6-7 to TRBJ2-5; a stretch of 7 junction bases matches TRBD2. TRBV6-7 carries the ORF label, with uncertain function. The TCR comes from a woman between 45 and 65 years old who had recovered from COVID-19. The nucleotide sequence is TGTGCCAGCAGTTACTCGGGTGGTTGGCGGGGGAGGGAGACCCAGTACTTC. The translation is CASSYSGGWRGRETQYF.